Listed below are T cell receptor beta chains from one sample, sequenced in a study of PD-1 blockade in classical Hodgkin lymphoma. Sequencing used immunoSEQ multiplex PCR; TCRdb keeps in-frame clones, though not all of them. The sample shows more than 140,000 clones, around 84% of them seen only once. The input for sequencing was peripheral blood mononuclear cells (PBMCs), taken before the second cycle of nivolumab. These receptors all come from a human donor with classical Hodgkin lymphoma. The CDR3 runs from the conserved cysteine through the conserved F or W. The D gene is left open where the match is weak. Some rows mark clone size as missing; the rest say once, few, many or name a class of expanded clone.

cdr3_nt: TGTGCCACCAGCAGAGCTGCCAGGGGGCTTGGCACAGATACGCAGTATTTT
cdr3_aa: CATSRAARGLGTDTQYF
d_call: TRBD1
clone_size: once
v_call: TRBV15
j_call: TRBJ2-3

cdr3_nt: TGCGCCAGCAGCCAAGATCTGGGGTATGGCTACACCTTC
cdr3_aa: CASSQDLGYGYTF
d_call: -
clone_size: -
v_call: TRBV4-3
j_call: TRBJ1-2

cdr3_nt: TGTGCCGGACAGGGGGCGAACACTGAAGCTTTCTTT
cdr3_aa: CAGQGANTEAFF
d_call: TRBD1
clone_size: -
v_call: TRBV6-6
j_call: TRBJ1-1

cdr3_nt: TGTGCCAGCAGTTTAGGCGGGAGCGCTTACAATGAGCAGTTCTTC
cdr3_aa: CASSLGGSAYNEQFF
d_call: TRBD2
clone_size: -
v_call: TRBV27
j_call: TRBJ2-1

cdr3_nt: TGTGCCAGCAGCTCGGGACCCGCACTGTTTTTT
cdr3_aa: CASSSGPALFF
d_call: -
clone_size: -
v_call: TRBV5-6
j_call: TRBJ1-4

cdr3_nt: TGTGCCAGCAGCGTCAGCGGGAGGGACACCGGGGAGCTGTTTTTT
cdr3_aa: CASSVSGRDTGELFF
d_call: TRBD2
clone_size: -
v_call: TRBV9
j_call: TRBJ2-2

cdr3_nt: TGTGCCAGCAGCGCCGGTCGGGGGGCGGGAGATACGCAGTATTTT
cdr3_aa: CASSAGRGAGDTQYF
d_call: -
clone_size: -
v_call: TRBV2
j_call: TRBJ2-3

cdr3_nt: TGTGCCAGCAGTTTAATAGGGACAGGGATGTACAATGAGCAGTTCTTC
cdr3_aa: CASSLIGTGMYNEQFF
d_call: TRBD1
clone_size: -
v_call: TRBV27
j_call: TRBJ2-1

cdr3_nt: TGTGCCAGCAGTTACGACGGTAACTATGGCTACACCTTC
cdr3_aa: CASSYDGNYGYTF
d_call: -
clone_size: -
v_call: TRBV6-5
j_call: TRBJ1-2

cdr3_nt: TGTGCCAGCAGCCCCCGACAGGGGCGGTACGAGCAGTACTTC
cdr3_aa: CASSPRQGRYEQYF
d_call: TRBD1
clone_size: -
v_call: TRBV6-5
j_call: TRBJ2-7

cdr3_nt: TGCGCCAGCAGCCAAGATTTCCAGGGTGGCTATGGCTACACCTTC
cdr3_aa: CASSQDFQGGYGYTF
d_call: -
clone_size: -
v_call: TRBV4-3
j_call: TRBJ1-2

cdr3_nt: TGTGCCAGCAGTTTGGGGGGACTAGCGGCTTCGGAGACCCAGTACTTC
cdr3_aa: CASSLGGLAASETQYF
d_call: TRBD2
clone_size: once
v_call: TRBV28
j_call: TRBJ2-5

cdr3_nt: TGTGCCAGCAGCAGACTTAGCGGGAGGCGAAGAGACGAGCAGTACTTC
cdr3_aa: CASSRLSGRRRDEQYF
d_call: TRBD2
clone_size: -
v_call: TRBV5-4
j_call: TRBJ2-7

cdr3_nt: TGTGCCAGCAGTGTTGCGGGGCTCGTTAATGAGCAGTTCTTC
cdr3_aa: CASSVAGLVNEQFF
d_call: -
clone_size: -
v_call: TRBV2
j_call: TRBJ2-1

cdr3_nt: TGTGCCAGCAGTTTAAAACAGGGAGGGGGCTACACCTTC
cdr3_aa: CASSLKQGGGYTF
d_call: -
clone_size: -
v_call: TRBV27
j_call: TRBJ1-2

cdr3_nt: TGCGCCAGCAGAGAGAGCGGGGGTGGAGAGACCCAGTACTTC
cdr3_aa: CASRESGGGETQYF
d_call: TRBD2
clone_size: -
v_call: TRBV5-1
j_call: TRBJ2-5

cdr3_nt: TGCGCCAGCAGCTTGGATCGTATGCAGGGTACAGATACGCAGTATTTT
cdr3_aa: CASSLDRMQGTDTQYF
d_call: -
clone_size: -
v_call: TRBV5-1
j_call: TRBJ2-3

cdr3_nt: TGTGCCAGCAGTTCCGGACTAGCGGGGGGGCCGGGTGAGCAGTTCTTC
cdr3_aa: CASSSGLAGGPGEQFF
d_call: TRBD2
clone_size: -
v_call: TRBV6-5
j_call: TRBJ2-1

cdr3_nt: TGTGCCAGCAGCCAAAGGCTAGCGGCTAGCACAGATACGCAGTATTTT
cdr3_aa: CASSQRLAASTDTQYF
d_call: TRBD2
clone_size: -
v_call: TRBV4-2
j_call: TRBJ2-3

cdr3_nt: TGTGCCAGCAGACCCGGAGCGGGACAGGGTTCCCACGAGCAGTACTTC
cdr3_aa: CASRPGAGQGSHEQYF
d_call: TRBD1
clone_size: -
v_call: TRBV5-4
j_call: TRBJ2-7

cdr3_nt: TGTGCCAGCAGCTTAGGACTAGCGGGAAACACAGATACGCAGTATTTT
cdr3_aa: CASSLGLAGNTDTQYF
d_call: TRBD2
clone_size: once
v_call: TRBV11-3
j_call: TRBJ2-3

cdr3_nt: TGTGCCAGCAGCGCCGCGACAGGACGAGAGACCCAGTACTTC
cdr3_aa: CASSAATGRETQYF
d_call: -
clone_size: -
v_call: TRBV7-2
j_call: TRBJ2-5

cdr3_nt: TGCGCCAGCAGCTTGGATGTGCTGAACACTGAAGCTTTCTTT
cdr3_aa: CASSLDVLNTEAFF
d_call: -
clone_size: many
v_call: TRBV5-1
j_call: TRBJ1-1

cdr3_nt: TGTGCCAGCAAGACAGGGGGCGAAGTGAACATTCAGTACTTC
cdr3_aa: CASKTGGEVNIQYF
d_call: TRBD1
clone_size: -
v_call: TRBV2
j_call: TRBJ2-4

cdr3_nt: TGTGCCAGCAGCTACACCGCGGGACAGGGCCCCTACGAGCAGTACTTC
cdr3_aa: CASSYTAGQGPYEQYF
d_call: TRBD1
clone_size: -
v_call: TRBV7-9
j_call: TRBJ2-7

cdr3_nt: TGCGCCAGCAGCTTGGGGCGCGGCGAGCAGTACTTC
cdr3_aa: CASSLGRGEQYF
d_call: -
clone_size: -
v_call: TRBV5-1
j_call: TRBJ2-7

cdr3_nt: TGTGCCAGCAGCAACCGTGGACAGGGTGGCGAAAAACTGTTTTTT
cdr3_aa: CASSNRGQGGEKLFF
d_call: TRBD1
clone_size: -
v_call: TRBV7-9
j_call: TRBJ1-4